The sequence of this T cell receptor (beta chain) was determined in a study of cytomegalovirus exposure and HLA in healthy donors. Study-wide background: Genetic ancestry analysis placed more than 80% of the approximately 390 donors that were genotyped in the Caucasian-associated cluster.

PCR primers comprised 60 Vbeta and 13 Jbeta primers. Some clones are missing from TCRdb's copy, which holds only in-frame ones; the method was immunoSEQ multiplex PCR. The table includes 200,000 or so clones, approximately 83% detected once. Study observations and caveats: In a later analysis, specific HLA alleles were associated with 15,000 to 20,000 TCR beta sequences at a 0.05 false discovery rate. What TCR beta sequences reportedly achieved was accurate prediction of HLA-A and HLA-B alleles in most subjects. When a later analysis was performed, an Asian-associated ancestry cluster reportedly had fewer N-insertions than the roughly 700-donor mean.

The CDR3 is 13 amino acids. Germline V gene data show CDR1 as SGHDT and CDR2 as YYEEEE. V was pared by 3 bases and J by 2 bases, with 8 bases between. With respect to this clone: Its target is not known.

The chain has TRBV5-6 and TRBJ1-1; D remains ambiguous. The origin of this receptor is a boy between 2 and 10 years old in good health and CMV-seronegative. Sequencing was done on a sample of PBMCs. CDR3 sequence reads: CASSYGYNTEAFF. The CDR3 region has the DNA TGTGCCAGCAGCTACGGTTACAACACTGAAGCTTTCTTT.